This T cell receptor (beta chain) originates from a study of T-cell reconstitution after alpha-beta-depleted transplantation in children. J gave up 0 bases and V 5 bases, and 6 bases lay outside the gene matches. The CDR3 has 17 amino acids. Germline loops: CDR1 SGHTA, CDR2 FQGNSA. Preparing the TCRbeta library involved the use of unique molecular identifiers. TCRdb analysed the PCR reads with MiXCR anew, one entry per CDR3 protein. The sample has 450,000 to 550,000 distinct CDR3 sequences, over 10% seen once; the top ten hold around 15%. As to this clonotype: No antigen is known for it.

Study-wide results and limits: At one year after transplant, newly produced T cells mostly accounted for T-cell counts and diversity. The origin of alpha-beta T cells about two months after transplant was reportedly several hundred expanded graft clones.

J is TRBJ2-6 and V is TRBV7-2, with 8 bases identical to TRBD1. This clonotype was sampled from a female patient aged 2-9 years who had a stem cell transplant for aplastic anemia, so the T cells may come from the graft donor. Sequencing was performed on PBMCs, mostly from graft donor cells, taken 180 days after TCRalphabeta/CD19-depleted stem cell transplant. CDR3 DNA: TGTGCCAGCAGCCCCAGGGACAGGTTCTCTGGGGCCAACGTCCTGACTTTC. This encodes CASSPRDRFSGANVLTF.